The rows below give T cell receptor beta chains drawn from one sample of a study of shared clonotypes between healthy human individuals. The repertoire was sequenced with immunoSEQ multiplex PCR; TCRdb's copy has only in-frame clones and lacks some. The data contain 800,000 to 1,200,000 clones, approximately 80% of them singletons. Sequencing was carried out using memory CD4+ T cells from PBMCs. The receptors come from a man younger than 35 in good health. Some clones in this sample may be carry-over from other donors' samples. CDR3s include the opening cysteine and the closing phenylalanine or tryptophan. D genes are given only for firm matches. Rows may omit the clone size; those that give it use once, few, many or a size class.

V	size	J	D	CDR3	DNA
TRBV28	NA	TRBJ2-4	NA	CASSSRLRNIQYF	TGTGCCAGCAGTTCCCGCTTGAGAAACATTCAGTACTTC
TRBV7-9	NA	TRBJ2-5	TRBD1	CASSLGTGGDETQYF	TGTGCCAGCAGCTTAGGGACAGGGGGTGACGAGACCCAGTACTTC
TRBV6-4	NA	TRBJ2-1	TRBD2	CASRQLAGGAWEQFF	TGTGCCAGCAGGCAACTAGCGGGAGGCGCGTGGGAGCAGTTCTTC
TRBV28	NA	TRBJ2-3	NA	CASSSRDPRGSTDTQYF	TGTGCCAGCAGTTCCCGCGACCCGCGGGGCAGCACAGATACGCAGTATTTT
TRBV19	NA	TRBJ2-1	NA	CASGGTSTAEQFF	TGTGCCAGTGGGGGCACGTCGACCGCTGAGCAGTTCTTC
TRBV7-3	NA	TRBJ2-1	TRBD2	CASSPGGSGHYNEQFF	TGTGCCAGCAGCCCCGGGGGTAGCGGGCACTACAATGAGCAGTTCTTC
TRBV18	NA	TRBJ1-4	NA	CASSPNQEKLFF	TGTGCCAGCTCACCAAACCAGGAAAAACTGTTTTTT
TRBV5-3	NA	TRBJ1-1	NA	CARSLWPGNTEAFF	TGTGCCAGAAGCTTGTGGCCCGGGAACACTGAAGCTTTCTTT
TRBV5-1	NA	TRBJ2-4	TRBD1	CASSQGRDRENIQYF	TGCGCCAGCAGCCAGGGCCGGGACAGAGAAAACATTCAGTACTTC
TRBV7-9	once	TRBJ1-4	NA	CASSLADRPEKLFF	TGTGCCAGCAGCTTAGCAGACAGACCTGAAAAACTGTTTTTT
TRBV6-6	NA	TRBJ2-7	NA	CASRGFNGVSSYEQYF	TGTGCCAGCAGAGGTTTCAACGGAGTTAGCTCCTACGAGCAGTACTTC
TRBV5-6	NA	TRBJ2-7	TRBD2	CASSLTLLAGGSHEQYF	TGTGCCAGCAGCTTGACTCTACTAGCGGGAGGGTCCCACGAGCAGTACTTC
TRBV10-3	NA	TRBJ2-3	TRBD2	CATTIAGASTDTQYF	TGTGCCACCACTATAGCGGGGGCTAGCACAGATACGCAGTATTTT
TRBV28	NA	TRBJ1-4	TRBD1	CASSSPGGQDEKLFF	TGTGCCAGCAGTTCCCCAGGGGGGCAAGATGAAAAACTGTTTTTT
TRBV7-8	few	TRBJ1-1	NA	CASSPRWAVNTEAFF	TGTGCCAGCAGCCCTCGCTGGGCTGTGAACACTGAAGCTTTCTTT
TRBV28	NA	TRBJ2-1	NA	CASSPVWGRYNEQFF	TGTGCCAGCAGTCCAGTTTGGGGGAGATACAATGAGCAGTTCTTC
TRBV9	NA	TRBJ2-5	TRBD2	CASSVGPPGLAGVLINF	TGTGCCAGCAGCGTAGGTCCACCGGGACTAGCGGGAGTACTCATTAACTTC
TRBV18	NA	TRBJ1-1	TRBD1	CASSPSGTGNTEAFF	TGTGCCAGCTCACCATCCGGGACAGGGAACACTGAAGCTTTCTTT
TRBV5-1	once	TRBJ1-1	NA	CASSLAWGANTEAFF	TGCGCCAGCAGCTTGGCATGGGGGGCTAACACTGAAGCTTTCTTT
TRBV6-6	NA	TRBJ2-7	NA	CASSPGDYEQYF	TGTGCCAGCAGTCCAGGGGACTACGAGCAGTACTTC
TRBV5-4	NA	TRBJ2-1	TRBD2	CASSAAGGKYNEQFF	TGTGCCAGCAGCGCTGCGGGGGGGAAGTACAATGAGCAGTTCTTC
TRBV7-2	NA	TRBJ2-7	NA	CASSAQGYEQYF	TGTGCCAGCAGCGCACAGGGATACGAGCAGTACTTC
TRBV28	NA	TRBJ1-5	TRBD1	CASSFHRGTGRPQPQHF	TGTGCCAGCAGTTTCCACCGCGGGACAGGCCGGCCTCAGCCCCAGCATTTT
TRBV2	NA	TRBJ1-1	NA	CASSGGGTTEAFF	TGTGCCAGCAGTGGGGGTGGGACCACTGAAGCTTTCTTT
TRBV5-1	NA	TRBJ2-7	NA	CASSTQTGFYEQYF	TGCGCCAGCAGCACGCAGACAGGTTTCTACGAGCAGTACTTC
TRBV30	NA	TRBJ1-3	NA	CAWSVQGNTIYF	TGTGCCTGGAGTGTACAGGGAAACACCATATATTTT
TRBV27	many	TRBJ1-4	NA	CASSTTTGPVGEKLFF	TGTGCCAGCAGCACAACTACAGGCCCCGTCGGTGAAAAACTGTTTTTT
TRBV5-1	NA	TRBJ2-7	TRBD1	CASRNGTGGREQYF	TGCGCCAGCAGAAACGGGACAGGGGGGCGCGAGCAGTACTTC
TRBV19	NA	TRBJ1-1	TRBD1	CASRAITDRTEAFF	TGTGCCAGTAGAGCGATCACGGACAGGACTGAAGCTTTCTTT
TRBV5-4	NA	TRBJ2-7	NA	CASSLGGSSEQYF	TGTGCCAGCAGCTTGGGGGGGTCGTCCGAGCAGTACTTC
TRBV9	once	TRBJ2-2	TRBD2	CASSPGGLAGAGELFF	TGTGCCAGCAGCCCAGGGGGGCTAGCGGGAGCCGGGGAGCTGTTTTTT
TRBV4-2	NA	TRBJ2-2	NA	CASSRGTLYTGELFF	TGTGCCAGCAGCCGCGGGACTTTATACACCGGGGAGCTGTTTTTT
TRBV2	NA	TRBJ2-7	NA	CASSVRTGTYEQYF	TGTGCCAGCAGTGTAAGGACCGGGACCTACGAGCAGTACTTC
TRBV28	NA	TRBJ2-7	NA	CASSGAETGPRYEQYF	TGTGCCAGCAGCGGTGCCGAAACGGGACCACGCTACGAGCAGTACTTC
TRBV7-3	NA	TRBJ2-1	NA	CASSPKRGNEQFF	TGTGCCAGCAGCCCTAAAAGGGGGAATGAGCAGTTCTTC
TRBV7-9	few	TRBJ1-1	NA	CASSLSGPEAFF	TGTGCCAGCAGCTTATCGGGCCCTGAAGCTTTCTTT
TRBV28	NA	TRBJ2-5	NA	CATHEMGAGETQYF	TGTGCCACGCACGAGATGGGGGCAGGGGAGACCCAGTACTTC
TRBV28	NA	TRBJ2-2	NA	CASSQEVSYTGELFF	TGTGCCAGCAGTCAGGAAGTTTCTTACACCGGGGAGCTGTTTTTT
TRBV5-1	once	TRBJ2-3	NA	CASSLSTEDTQYF	TGCGCCAGCAGCTTGAGCACAGAAGATACGCAGTATTTT
TRBV5-4	once	TRBJ2-2	NA	CASRSRVQGSTGELFF	TGTGCCAGCAGGTCCCGCGTACAGGGTAGCACCGGGGAGCTGTTTTTT
TRBV4-1	NA	TRBJ2-1	NA	CASSQDEGDEQFF	TGCGCCAGCAGCCAAGACGAAGGGGATGAGCAGTTCTTC
TRBV28	NA	TRBJ1-5	TRBD1	CASRGTASNQPQHF	TGTGCCAGCAGGGGGACAGCTAGCAATCAGCCCCAGCATTTT
TRBV10-1	few	TRBJ2-2	NA	CASSLTRSGELFF	TGCGCCAGCAGTCTTACTAGGTCTGGGGAGCTGTTTTTT
TRBV30	NA	TRBJ2-3	NA	CAWSQGYLGTDTQYF	TGTGCCTGGAGTCAAGGCTACTTGGGCACAGATACGCAGTATTTT
TRBV7-9	NA	TRBJ2-2	TRBD2	CASSLGLATSGGELFF	TGTGCCAGCAGCTTGGGACTAGCGACCTCCGGCGGGGAGCTGTTTTTT
TRBV15	NA	TRBJ1-4	TRBD1	CATSRTGGRNEKLFF	TGTGCCACCAGCAGGACAGGGGGCAGGAATGAAAAACTGTTTTTT
TRBV2	NA	TRBJ2-1	TRBD2	CASRISGTTANEQFF	TGTGCCAGCAGGATATCCGGGACTACCGCGAATGAGCAGTTCTTC
TRBV7-9	once	TRBJ1-5	TRBD1	CASSLFFGDRVYQPQHF	TGTGCCAGCAGCCTCTTCTTCGGGGACAGAGTTTATCAGCCCCAGCATTTT
TRBV7-6	NA	TRBJ2-1	NA	CASSLAPPGLLYSDNEQFF	TGTGCCAGCAGCTTAGCCCCTCCCGGGCTGCTTTATAGCGACAATGAGCAGTTCTTC
TRBV27	NA	TRBJ1-4	TRBD1	CASRDRGSEKLFF	TGTGCCAGCAGGGACAGGGGGAGTGAAAAACTGTTTTTT
TRBV13	NA	TRBJ2-7	NA	CASSSRGGEQYF	TGTGCCAGCAGCTCAAGGGGCGGGGAGCAGTACTTC
TRBV19	few	TRBJ1-2	TRBD1	CASSFEDRGYTF	TGTGCCAGTAGTTTCGAGGACAGGGGCTACACCTTC
TRBV19	NA	TRBJ1-1	NA	CASNTGVAMWRNAEAFF	TGTGCCAGTAACACCGGGGTGGCTATGTGGAGAAACGCTGAAGCTTTCTTT
TRBV4-1	NA	TRBJ1-5	NA	CASSPSGAPGGPQHF	TGCGCCAGCAGCCCCTCTGGGGCGCCTGGGGGGCCCCAGCATTTT
TRBV18	NA	TRBJ1-5	NA	CASSPPSGQPQHF	TGTGCCAGCTCACCACCGTCGGGTCAGCCCCAGCATTTT